The 16 T cell receptor beta chains below come from one sample, sequenced in a study of cytomegalovirus exposure and HLA in healthy donors. The PCR ran on 60 Vbeta and 13 Jbeta primers. Some clones are missing from TCRdb's copy, which holds only in-frame ones; the method was immunoSEQ multiplex PCR. Here the sample spans about 160,000 clones, 80% to 85% being singletons. The sequencing sample was made of PBMCs. The receptor set was obtained from a man aged 18-30 years in good health and CMV-seronegative.

This sequence joins TRBV5-6 and TRBJ2-5, with 12 bases matching TRBD2. Looked up from germline, CDR1 is SGHDT and CDR2 is YYEEEE. The CDR3 runs 16 residues. Trimming at V came to 3 bases and at J to 6 bases, leaving 9 bases not matched to a gene. The CDR3 sequence is CASSSAGLAGRKTQYF. Written as DNA, the CDR3 is TGTGCCAGCAGCTCCGCCGGACTAGCGGGAAGGAAGACCCAGTACTTC.

The rearrangement links TRBV7-6 to TRBJ2-5; D not resolved. CDR3 length: 12 amino acids. Trimming left V 4 bases short and J 0 bases short, with 3 bases between. Per the germline V gene, CDR1 is SGHVS and CDR2 is FNYEAQ. CDR3 residues: CASSSYQETQYF. The CDR3 coding sequence is TGTGCCAGCAGCTCGTACCAAGAGACCCAGTACTTC.

The rearrangement uses TRBV27 and TRBJ2-3, with D perhaps TRBD2 (7 bases). V was pared by 5 bases and J by 4 bases, with 16 bases between. This CDR3 is built from 15 residues. Germline V CDR1 and CDR2: MNHEY, SMNVEV (reference sequence). The CDR3 loop reads CASSHSGGPADTQYF. The CDR3 DNA is TGTGCCAGCAGTCATTCCGGGGGGCCCGCAGATACGCAGTATTTT.

V gene TRBV5-5 combines with J gene TRBJ2-3; 11 nucleotides line up with TRBD2. The CDR3 spans 16 residues. J gave up 5 bases and V 4 bases, and 9 bases lay outside the gene matches. Germline assignment: CDR1 SGHKS and CDR2 YYEKEE (reference sequence). DNA of the CDR3: TGTGCCAGCAGCACCTTAGCGGGAGGGCCGATAGATACGCAGTATTTT. Translated: CASSTLAGGPIDTQYF.

This chain joins TRBV15 and TRBJ1-2, with a possible D match to TRBD1 (6 bases). CDR3 length: 16 amino acids. Trimming removed 2 bases from V and 2 bases from J, with 15 bases in between. Germline assignment: CDR1 LNHNV and CDR2 YYDKDF (reference sequence). The CDR3 nucleotides read TGTGCCACCAGCAGAAGCTTGGACAGTCCAAACTATGGCTACACCTTC. Its protein product is CATSRSLDSPNYGYTF.

This clone appeared a few times. The chain has TRBV4-2 and TRBJ2-3; 9 bases fit TRBD2. J was trimmed by 7 bases and V by 1 base; bases with no gene match: 6. Germline values: CDR1 LGHNA, CDR2 YNFKEQ. The CDR3 totals 15 residues. The DNA of the CDR3 is TGTGCCAGCAGCCAAGTGGCTAGCGGGGATTATACGCAGTATTTT. This gives the protein CASSQVASGDYTQYF.

The chain joins TRBV14 to TRBJ1-5; D not certain. The ends were cut back, 4 bases at V and 1 base at J, with 17 bases in the middle. Per germline, CDR1 SGHDN and CDR2 FVKESK. The CDR3 is 17 amino acids. This CDR3 is CASSPPYTRQSNQPQHF. CDR3 nucleotides: TGTGCCAGCAGCCCGCCCTACACCAGACAAAGCAATCAGCCCCAGCATTTT.

The chain joins TRBV10-1 to TRBJ2-7; a possible D gene is TRBD2 (6 bases). This CDR3 spans 10 amino acids. Germline V CDR1 and CDR2: WNHNN, SYGVQD (reference sequence). In DNA form, the CDR3 reads TGCAAAACCGGGGGTTACGAGCAGTACTTC. It encodes CKTGGYEQYF.

The chain couples TRBV5-6 to TRBJ1-5; 8 bases are a match to TRBD1. V shed 0 bases, J shed 6 bases, and the junction held 8 bases outside the gene matches. The germline gives CDR1 SGHDT, CDR2 YYEEEE. This CDR3 has 16 residues. The CDR3 nucleotides read TGTGCCAGCAGCTTGGGGTCAGGGGGCGCTGGTCAGCCCCAGCATTTT. It yields the protein CASSLGSGGAGQPQHF.

V usage is TRBV11-2 and J usage is TRBJ2-7; a weak D match, TRBD1 (6 bases). V shed 1 base and J shed 4 bases, with 14 bases lying between them. The CDR3 loop spans 15 amino acids. Germline V CDR1 and CDR2: SGHAT, FQNNGV. CDR3 DNA sequence: TGTGCCAGCAGCTTAGTTGGTCAGGGGTCATACGAGCAGTACTTC. Translated, it gives CASSLVGQGSYEQYF.

The V gene is TRBV27, the J gene TRBJ2-7, with D tentatively TRBD1 (6 bases). CDR3 length: 14 residues. Germline CDR1 reads MNHEY; CDR2 reads SMNVEV (reference sequence). V was cut by 7 bases and J by 6 bases, with 19 bases left in between. CDR3 DNA sequence: TGTGCCAGCAAAACGGCAGGGGATAAACTCGAGCAGTACTTC. Protein sequence: CASKTAGDKLEQYF.

The chain uses TRBV28 and TRBJ2-7; TRBD2 agrees at 11 bases. This CDR3 has 19 residues. The J segment lost 5 bases and the V segment lost 3 bases, leaving 18 bases of the junction unmatched. Germline CDR1 MDHEN, CDR2 SYDVKM. The CDR3 bases are TGTGCCAGCAGTTTCCTTAGATTGAGGTTAACTAGCGGGAGCAACGAGCAGTACTTC. Protein: CASSFLRLRLTSGSNEQYF.

This sequence joins TRBV7-8 and TRBJ2-1; possibly TRBD1 for D (7 bases). Trimming removed 5 bases from V and 3 bases from J, with 23 bases in between. Germline CDR1 reads SGHVS; CDR2 reads FQNEAQ. The CDR3 runs to 18 residues. The CDR3 bases are TGTGCCAGCAGCCCCCCGGTTGCGCGGGACAGAAACTACAATGAGCAGTTCTTC. It codes for CASSPPVARDRNYNEQFF. The variable domain in full, with the rest retrieved from reference TRBV7-8 and TRBJ2-1, is GAGVSQSPRYKVAKRGQDVALRCDPISGHVSLFWYQQALGQGPEFLTYFQNEAQLDKSGLPSDRFFAERPEGSVSTLKIQRTQQEDSAVYLCASSPPVARDRNYNEQFFGPGTRLTVL.

This clone was seen only once. CDR3 DNA: TGCAGCGTGCTTACCGGGACAGGGAACTACGAGCAGTACTTC. Translation: CSVLTGTGNYEQYF. J is TRBJ2-7 and V is TRBV29-1; 9 nucleotides match TRBD1. From germline, CDR1 is SQVTM and CDR2 ANQGSEA. This CDR3 is built from 14 residues. Trimming cost V 6 bases and J 3 bases; bases outside gene matches: 9.

The CDR3: CASSQDRHTGTTSYEQYF. The CDR3 DNA sequence: TGCGCCAGCAGCCAAGATCGCCACACCGGGACTACCAGCTACGAGCAGTACTTC. The rearrangement links TRBV4-3 to TRBJ2-7; TRBD2 agrees at 7 bases. The CDR3 sequence is 18 residues long. V dropped 0 bases and J dropped 3; count of bases not matched to a gene: 14. CDR1 and CDR2 from the germline V gene are LGHNA and YSLEER.

V gene TRBV1 combines with J gene TRBJ2-7; TRBD1 is the table's D call and was not checked against the DNA. TRBV1 constitutes a pseudogene. The CDR3 covers 16 residues. CDR3 in DNA: TGCACCAGCAGCCACCCCCACAGGGGGCACTCCTACGAGCAGTACTTC. Translated: CTSSHPHRGHSYEQYF.